The 19 T cell receptor beta chains below all came from one sample that was sequenced in a study of molecular identifiers for immune sequencing clone quantification. Each CDR3 protein is one row after TCRdb ran MiXCR on the PCR reads. This sample has 490,000 or so distinct CDR3 sequences; 20% to 25% occur once, and the top ten carry about 0.8%. Input material: naive CD8+ T cells from blood, with Jurkat cell RNA spiked in. As to subset: FACS-sorted CD8+CD4-CCR7+CD45RA+ naive T cells. The origin of the receptors is a human donor in good health. Some libraries in this study had Jurkat cell RNA spiked in.

Many counts were recorded for this clonotype. This rearrangement joins TRBV6-2 or TRBV6-3 to TRBJ2-7, with D possibly called TRBD1 or TRBD2 (5 bases each). The V gene's germline CDR1 is MNHEY and CDR2 SVGEGT. Trimming stripped 6 bases from V and 6 bases from J, with 15 bases between. The CDR3 loop spans 13 amino acids. CDR3 DNA sequence: TGTGCCAGCAGCCCCCGTCTCGGGGCCGAGCAGTACTTC. It is translated as CASSPRLGAEQYF.

Remarks on this clonotype: Possible read error: a much larger clone is one base away. The rearrangement links TRBV5-6 to TRBJ2-3; D might be TRBD1 (6 bases). The germline gives CDR1 SGHDT, CDR2 YYEEEE. The germline V and J ends were trimmed by 6 bases and 2 bases, with 13 bases remaining between them. CDR3 length: 14 amino acids. The CDR3: CASKHRAYTDTQYF. CDR3 DNA sequence: TGTGCCAGCAAACACAGGGCTTACACAGATACGCAGTATTTT. Variable domain in full (rest from reference TRBV5-6 and TRBJ2-3): DAGVTQSPTHLIKTRGQQVTLRCSPKSGHDTVSWYQQALGQGPQFIFQYYEEEERQRGNFPDRFSGHQFPNYSSELNVNALLLGDSALYLCASKHRAYTDTQYFGPGTRLTVL.

This clonotype was recorded at least ten times. This sequence joins TRBV20-1 and TRBJ2-3; D is perhaps TRBD2 (5 bases). Germline-derived CDR1 and CDR2 are DFQATT and SNEGSKA (reference sequence). This CDR3 is 16 amino acids long. The V gene lost 5 bases and the J gene lost 0 bases, with 18 bases spanning the gap. CDR3 amino acids: CSALPSLGGSTDTQYF. DNA for the CDR3: TGCAGTGCTCTTCCCTCTCTGGGCGGGAGCACAGATACGCAGTATTTT.

V is TRBV5-4 and J is TRBJ1-2; unclear D gene. CDR3 length: 14 amino acids. With 4 bases removed from V and 4 bases from J, the gap between germline ends came to 14 bases. CDR1 is SGHNT, CDR2 YYREEE, per germline (reference sequence). The CDR3 nucleotides read TGTGCCAGCAGCCCCGTCCCAGAACGCTATGGCTACACCTTC. Protein: CASSPVPERYGYTF.

This clonotype was picked up many times. V is TRBV18 and J is TRBJ1-1; 7 positions agree with TRBD1. Germline V gene sequence: CDR1 KGHSH, CDR2 LQKENI. CDR3 length equals 16 residues. V trimming: 5 bases; J trimming: 0 bases; junction bases outside the gene matches: 9. The CDR3 nucleotides read TGTGCCAGCTCAGACACAGGGGACCCCCTGAACACTGAAGCTTTCTTT. Encoded protein: CASSDTGDPLNTEAFF.

This clonotype was detected many times. The rearrangement joins TRBV2 to TRBJ1-3; a weak D match, TRBD1 (5 bases). CDR1 is SNHLY and CDR2 is FYNNEI in the germline V gene. V was trimmed by 5 bases and J by 0 bases, leaving 11 bases between them. This CDR3 is built from 15 residues. DNA for the CDR3: TGTGCCAGCAGTCTGGGACTGGTCTCTGGAAACACCATATATTTT. Protein product: CASSLGLVSGNTIYF.

This clonotype was counted at least ten times. This chain uses TRBV29-1 with TRBJ2-1, with 10 positions matching TRBD2. V dropped 4 bases and J dropped 7; count of bases not matched to a gene: 10. The CDR3 length is 15 residues. Germline assignment: CDR1 SQVTM and CDR2 ANQGSEA. CDR3 in DNA: TGCAGCGTTGCCTGGAGAACTAGCGGGAAGAATGAGCAGTTCTTC. Protein product: CSVAWRTSGKNEQFF.

Only a few counts were recorded for this clonotype. The chain links TRBV18 to TRBJ1-1, with a tentative D call TRBD1 (6 bases). The germline V and J ends were trimmed by 6 bases and 2 bases, with 10 bases remaining between them. CDR3 length equals 13 residues. Germline CDR1 and CDR2: KGHSH and LQKENI. The CDR3 sequence: CASSGQTNTEAFF. The CDR3 DNA follows: TGTGCCAGCTCTGGACAGACTAACACTGAAGCTTTCTTT.

The chain carries TRBV5-3 and TRBJ2-7; 11 bases agree with TRBD2. TRBV5-3 is designated an ORF whose function remains uncertain. The CDR3 totals 16 residues. J gave up 3 bases and V 8 bases, and 13 bases lay outside the gene matches. The CDR3 is CASCVLAGGPDYEQYF. The DNA of the CDR3 is TGTGCCAGCTGCGTTTTAGCGGGGGGGCCTGACTACGAGCAGTACTTC.

In its sample, this clonotype was seen a few times. The chain has TRBV27 and TRBJ2-1; maybe TRBD1 (6 bases). This CDR3 contains 18 residues. V was trimmed by 7 bases and J by 6 bases, leaving 28 bases between them. The V gene's germline CDR1 is MNHEY and CDR2 SMNVEV (reference sequence). This CDR3 reads CASNPYNTWGQVGNEQFF. In DNA, the CDR3 is TGTGCCAGCAATCCTTATAACACTTGGGGGCAAGTTGGCAATGAGCAGTTCTTC.

This chain uses TRBV4-2 with TRBJ2-7; 9 positions match TRBD1. Germline-derived CDR1 and CDR2 are LGHNA and YNFKEQ. This CDR3 contains 16 residues. V trimming: 1 base; J trimming: 3 bases; junction bases outside the gene matches: 7. The CDR3 is CASSQVAGTGNYEQYF. CDR3 nucleotide sequence: TGTGCCAGCAGCCAAGTCGCCGGGACAGGGAACTACGAGCAGTACTTC.

The sample holds many counts of this clonotype. CDR3 coding DNA: TGCAGTGCCTTGAACCCGGGGGATTCACCCCTCCACTTT. It yields the protein CSALNPGDSPLHF. The genes are TRBV20-1 and TRBJ1-6; TRBD1 is a possible D gene (5 bases). V dropped 6 bases and J dropped 8 bases, with 14 bases sitting between them. Germline-derived CDR1 and CDR2 are DFQATT and SNEGSKA (reference sequence). The length of the CDR3 is 13 residues.

In this sample, this clonotype turned up a few times. For the CDR3, the DNA is TGTGCCAGCAGTTCCCATCTGAGTGAAAAACTGTTTTTT. Its protein product is CASSSHLSEKLFF. The chain employs TRBV27 and TRBJ1-4; D gene uncertain. The ends were cut back, 4 bases at V and 7 bases at J, with 10 bases in the middle. Looked up from germline, CDR1 is MNHEY and CDR2 is SMNVEV (reference sequence). There are 13 residues in the CDR3.

This clonotype has at least ten counts. The gene calls are TRBV18 and TRBJ2-1; 10 nucleotides match TRBD2. V lost 3 bases and J lost 10; bases outside the gene matches: 9. The CDR3 spans 15 residues. The V gene's germline CDR1 is KGHSH and CDR2 LQKENI. The CDR3 protein is CASSPVAGGEEEQFF. The DNA for the CDR3 is TGTGCCAGCTCACCGGTAGCGGGAGGAGAAGAGGAGCAGTTCTTC.

The chain uses TRBV7-3 and TRBJ2-1, with TRBD2 matching 10 bases. V lost 5 bases to trimming and J lost 0 bases; unmatched junction nucleotides: 10. The length of the CDR3 is 18 residues. The germline V gene has CDR1 SGHTA and CDR2 FQGTGA. CDR3 sequence: CASSLRGLAPSSYNEQFF. CDR3 coding DNA: TGTGCCAGCAGCCTTCGGGGACTAGCGCCAAGCTCCTACAATGAGCAGTTCTTC.

This clonotype was recorded at least ten times. The gene calls are TRBV5-1 and TRBJ1-1; D gene ambiguous. In germline, CDR1 is SGHRS, CDR2 YFSETQ. The CDR3 is made up of 13 amino acids. V was shortened by 5 bases and J by 1 base, with 9 bases between the two germline ends. CDR3 coding DNA: TGCGCCAGCAGGTACAACCAGAACACTGAAGCTTTCTTT. Translated, it gives CASRYNQNTEAFF.

This clonotype appeared many times. The chain links TRBV5-4 to TRBJ2-7, with D perhaps being TRBD1 or TRBD2 (5 bases each). The ends were cut back, 1 base at V and 5 bases at J, with 16 bases in the middle. Per the germline V gene, CDR1 is SGHNT and CDR2 is YYREEE (reference sequence). This CDR3 spans 15 amino acids. DNA of the CDR3: TGTGCCAGCAGCTTGCGGGGCGGTCGGACCGACGAGCAGTACTTC. It yields the protein CASSLRGGRTDEQYF.

The chain uses TRBV3-1 and TRBJ1-4, with 8 bases fitting TRBD1. Unmatched junction bases numbered 2, after V lost 0 bases and J lost 5 bases. CDR3 length: 15 amino acids. Germline CDR1 reads LGHDT; CDR2 reads YNNKEL (reference sequence). In DNA form, the CDR3 reads TGTGCCAGCAGCCAAGAAGGACAGGGAAATGAAAAACTGTTTTTT. Protein sequence: CASSQEGQGNEKLFF.

This clonotype was recorded at least ten times. J is TRBJ1-5 and V is TRBV12-3 or TRBV12-4; unclear D gene. V was trimmed by 5 bases and J by 2 bases, leaving 16 bases between them. CDR3 length: 16 amino acids. CDR3 loop: CASSPSSVMGNQPQHF. CDR3 in DNA: TGTGCCAGCAGTCCGTCTTCCGTCATGGGCAATCAGCCCCAGCATTTT.